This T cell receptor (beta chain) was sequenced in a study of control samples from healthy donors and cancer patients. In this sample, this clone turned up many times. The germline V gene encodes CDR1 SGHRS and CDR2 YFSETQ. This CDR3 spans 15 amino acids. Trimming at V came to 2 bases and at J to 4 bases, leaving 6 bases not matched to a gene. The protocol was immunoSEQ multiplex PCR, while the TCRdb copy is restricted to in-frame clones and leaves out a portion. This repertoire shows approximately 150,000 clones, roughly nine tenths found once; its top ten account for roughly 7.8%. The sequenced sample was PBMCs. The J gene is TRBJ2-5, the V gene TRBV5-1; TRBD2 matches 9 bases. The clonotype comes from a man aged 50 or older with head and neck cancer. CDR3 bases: TGCGCCAGCAGCTTAGCGGGAGGCGGTGGAGAGACCCAGTACTTC. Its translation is CASSLAGGGGETQYF.